This TCR beta chain was found in a study of metastatic and nonmetastatic thyroid tumors. Each patient went into thyroid surgery without having received any treatment. TCRdb recomputed clones from the PCR reads via MiXCR. Among about 35,000 clones, approximately 31% were seen once, and the ten largest hold about 16%. From germline, CDR1 is MNHEY and CDR2 SMNVEV (reference sequence). The CDR3 covers 17 residues. V lost 6 bases to trimming and J lost 2 bases, with 20 bases between them. This sequence originates from a female donor with papillary thyroid cancer or a benign thyroid nodule (not recorded which). Some clones in this sample may be carry-over from other donors' samples. The specimen was tumor tissue. The chain couples TRBV27 to TRBJ2-1, with unresolved D. This CDR3 reads CASRGLSAQQAYNEQFF. In DNA form, the CDR3 reads TGTGCCAGCAGGGGCCTATCGGCCCAGCAGGCCTACAATGAGCAGTTCTTC.